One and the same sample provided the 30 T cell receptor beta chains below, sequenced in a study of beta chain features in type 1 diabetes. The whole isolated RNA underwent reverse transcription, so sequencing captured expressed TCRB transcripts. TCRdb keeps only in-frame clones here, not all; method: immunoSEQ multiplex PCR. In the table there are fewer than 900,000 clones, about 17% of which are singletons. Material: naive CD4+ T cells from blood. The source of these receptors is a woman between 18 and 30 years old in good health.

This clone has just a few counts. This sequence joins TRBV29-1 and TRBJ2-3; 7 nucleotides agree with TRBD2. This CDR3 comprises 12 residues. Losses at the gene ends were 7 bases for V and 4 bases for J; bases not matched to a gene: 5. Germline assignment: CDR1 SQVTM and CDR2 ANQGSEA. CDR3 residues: CSAGGGADTQYF. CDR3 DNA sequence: TGCAGCGCGGGAGGTGGGGCAGATACGCAGTATTTT.

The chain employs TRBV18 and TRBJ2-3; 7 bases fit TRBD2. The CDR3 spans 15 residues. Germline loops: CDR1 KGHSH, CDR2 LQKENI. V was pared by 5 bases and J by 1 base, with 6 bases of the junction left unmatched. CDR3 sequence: CASSITSVRTDTQYF. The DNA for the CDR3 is TGTGCCAGCTCAATTACTAGCGTGCGCACAGATACGCAGTATTTT.

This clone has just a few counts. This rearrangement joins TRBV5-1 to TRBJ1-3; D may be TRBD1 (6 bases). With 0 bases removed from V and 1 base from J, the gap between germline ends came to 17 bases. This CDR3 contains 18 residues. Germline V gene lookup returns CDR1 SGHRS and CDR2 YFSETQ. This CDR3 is CASSLVGAKATSGNTIYF. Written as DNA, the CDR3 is TGCGCCAGCAGCTTGGTGGGGGCCAAGGCAACGTCTGGAAACACCATATATTTT.

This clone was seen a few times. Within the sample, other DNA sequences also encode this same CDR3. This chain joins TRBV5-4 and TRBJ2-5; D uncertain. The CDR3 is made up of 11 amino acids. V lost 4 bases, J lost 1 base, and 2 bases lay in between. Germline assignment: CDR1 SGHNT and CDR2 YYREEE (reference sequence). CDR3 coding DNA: TGTGCCAGCAGCGGCCAAGAGACCCAGTACTTC. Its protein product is CASSGQETQYF.

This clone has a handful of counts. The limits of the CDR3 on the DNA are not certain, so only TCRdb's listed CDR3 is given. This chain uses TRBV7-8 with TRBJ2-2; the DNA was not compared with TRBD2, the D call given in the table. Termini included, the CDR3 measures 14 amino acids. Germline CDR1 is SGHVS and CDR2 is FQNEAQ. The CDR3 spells CASSLGRRAGELFF.

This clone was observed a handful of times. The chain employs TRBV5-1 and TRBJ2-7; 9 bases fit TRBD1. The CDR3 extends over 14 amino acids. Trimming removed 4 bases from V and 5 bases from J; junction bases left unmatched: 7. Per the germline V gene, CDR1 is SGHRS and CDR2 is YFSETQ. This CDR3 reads CASSRTGTGHEQYF. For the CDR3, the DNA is TGCGCCAGCAGCCGGACCGGGACAGGGCACGAGCAGTACTTC.

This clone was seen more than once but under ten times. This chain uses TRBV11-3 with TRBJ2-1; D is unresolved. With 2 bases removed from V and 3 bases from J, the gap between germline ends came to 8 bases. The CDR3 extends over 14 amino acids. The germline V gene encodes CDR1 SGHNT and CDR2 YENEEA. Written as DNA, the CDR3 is TGTGCCAGCAGCTTAAATTTCCTCTACAATGAGCAGTTCTTC. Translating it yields CASSLNFLYNEQFF.

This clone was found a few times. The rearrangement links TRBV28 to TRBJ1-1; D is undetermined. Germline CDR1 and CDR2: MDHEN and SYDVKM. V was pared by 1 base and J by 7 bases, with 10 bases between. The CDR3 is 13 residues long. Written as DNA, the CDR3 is TGTGCCAGCAGTTTATCCCGTCCCGATGAAGCTTTCTTT. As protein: CASSLSRPDEAFF.

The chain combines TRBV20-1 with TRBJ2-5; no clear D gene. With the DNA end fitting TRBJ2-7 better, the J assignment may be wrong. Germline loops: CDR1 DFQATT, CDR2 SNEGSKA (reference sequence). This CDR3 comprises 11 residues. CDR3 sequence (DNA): TGCAGTGCGGAAAGGATGTACGAGCAGTACTTC. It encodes CSAERMYEQYF.

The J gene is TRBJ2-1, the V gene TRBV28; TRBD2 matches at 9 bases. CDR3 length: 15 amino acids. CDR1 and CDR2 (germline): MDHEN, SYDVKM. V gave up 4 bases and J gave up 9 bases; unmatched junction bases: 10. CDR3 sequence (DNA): TGTGCCAGCAGTTCCGCCGGGACTAGCCCCCCTGAGCAGTTCTTC. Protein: CASSSAGTSPPEQFF.

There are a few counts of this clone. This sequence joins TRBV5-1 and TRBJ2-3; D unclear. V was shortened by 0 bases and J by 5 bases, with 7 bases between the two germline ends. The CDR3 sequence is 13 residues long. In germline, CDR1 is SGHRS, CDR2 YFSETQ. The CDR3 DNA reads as TGCGCCAGCAGCTTGGACCCTTTAGATACGCAGTATTTT. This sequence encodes CASSLDPLDTQYF. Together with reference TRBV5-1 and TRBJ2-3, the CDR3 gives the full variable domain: KAGVTQTPRYLIKTRGQQVTLSCSPISGHRSVSWYQQTPGQGLQFLFEYFSETQRNKGNFPGRFSGRQFSNSRSEMNVSTLELGDSALYLCASSLDPLDTQYFGPGTRLTVL.

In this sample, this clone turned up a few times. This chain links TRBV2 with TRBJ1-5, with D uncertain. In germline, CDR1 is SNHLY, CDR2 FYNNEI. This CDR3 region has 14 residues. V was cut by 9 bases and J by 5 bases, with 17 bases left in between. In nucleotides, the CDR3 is TGTGCCAGTAAGGTTCGGGGTAGGGATCAGCCCCAGCATTTT. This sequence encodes CASKVRGRDQPQHF.

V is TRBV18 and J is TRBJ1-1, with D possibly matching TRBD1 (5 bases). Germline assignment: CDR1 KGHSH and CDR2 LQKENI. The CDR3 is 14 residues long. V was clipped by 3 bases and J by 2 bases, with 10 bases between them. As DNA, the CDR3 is TGTGCCAGCTCACCGGGACGGATTAACACTGAAGCTTTCTTT. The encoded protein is CASSPGRINTEAFF.

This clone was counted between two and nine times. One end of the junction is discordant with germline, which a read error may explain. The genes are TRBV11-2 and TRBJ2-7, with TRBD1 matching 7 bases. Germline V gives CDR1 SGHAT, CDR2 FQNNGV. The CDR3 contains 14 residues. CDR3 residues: CASSLRLATGPGSF. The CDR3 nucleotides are TGTGCCAGCAGCCTCAGACTCGCGACAGGGCCTGGATCCTTC. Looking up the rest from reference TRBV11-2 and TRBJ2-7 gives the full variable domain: EAGVAQSPRYKIIEKRQSVAFWCNPISGHATLYWYQQILGQGPKLLIQFQNNGVVDDSQLPKDRFSAERLKGVDSTLKIQPAKLEDSAVYLCASSLRLATGPGSFGPGTRLTVT.

CDR3 in DNA: TGTGCCAGCAGCCAGTCAGCACTAGCCAAAAACATTCAGTACTTC. Translated, it gives CASSQSALAKNIQYF. The J gene is TRBJ2-4, the V gene TRBV14, with unresolved D. The CDR3 consists of 15 residues. Germline CDR1 and CDR2: SGHDN and FVKESK. V lost 3 bases and J lost 0, with 9 bases in between.

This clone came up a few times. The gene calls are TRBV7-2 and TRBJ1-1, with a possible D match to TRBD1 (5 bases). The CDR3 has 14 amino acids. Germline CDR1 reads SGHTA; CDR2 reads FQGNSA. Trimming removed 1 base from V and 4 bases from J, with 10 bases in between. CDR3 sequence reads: CASSLDQGPTEAFF. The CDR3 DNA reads TGTGCCAGCAGCTTAGATCAGGGACCCACTGAAGCTTTCTTT.

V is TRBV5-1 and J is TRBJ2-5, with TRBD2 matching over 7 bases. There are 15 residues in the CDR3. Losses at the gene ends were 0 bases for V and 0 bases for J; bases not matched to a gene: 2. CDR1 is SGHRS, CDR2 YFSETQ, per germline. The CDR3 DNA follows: TGCGCCAGCAGCTTGGGGCTAGCGGACCAAGAGACCCAGTACTTC. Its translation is CASSLGLADQETQYF.

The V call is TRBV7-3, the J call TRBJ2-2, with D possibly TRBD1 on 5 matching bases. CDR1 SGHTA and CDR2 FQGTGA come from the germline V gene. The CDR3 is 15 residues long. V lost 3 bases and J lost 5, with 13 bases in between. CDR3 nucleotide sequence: TGTGCCAGCAGCTTCTCGGGTTCAGGGACCGGGGAGCTGTTTTTT. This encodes CASSFSGSGTGELFF.

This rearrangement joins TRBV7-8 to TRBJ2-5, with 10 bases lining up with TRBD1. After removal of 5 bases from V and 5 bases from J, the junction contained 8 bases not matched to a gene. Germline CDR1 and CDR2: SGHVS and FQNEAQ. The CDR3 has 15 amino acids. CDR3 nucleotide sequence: TGTGCCAGCAGCCCTCGACAGGGGGCTTGGGAGACCCAGTACTTC. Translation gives CASSPRQGAWETQYF.

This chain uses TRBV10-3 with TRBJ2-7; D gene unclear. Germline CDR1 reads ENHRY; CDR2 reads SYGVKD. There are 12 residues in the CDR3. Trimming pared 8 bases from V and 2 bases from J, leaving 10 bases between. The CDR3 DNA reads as TGTGCCATCGGGCTAACTACCTACGAGCAGTACTTC. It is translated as CAIGLTTYEQYF.

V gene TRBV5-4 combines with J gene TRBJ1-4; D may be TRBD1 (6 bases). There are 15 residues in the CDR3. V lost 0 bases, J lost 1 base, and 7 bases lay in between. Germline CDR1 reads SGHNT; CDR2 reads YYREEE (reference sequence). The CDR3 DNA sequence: TGTGCCAGCAGCTTGGCAGGGGTAACTAATGAAAAACTGTTTTTT. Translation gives CASSLAGVTNEKLFF.

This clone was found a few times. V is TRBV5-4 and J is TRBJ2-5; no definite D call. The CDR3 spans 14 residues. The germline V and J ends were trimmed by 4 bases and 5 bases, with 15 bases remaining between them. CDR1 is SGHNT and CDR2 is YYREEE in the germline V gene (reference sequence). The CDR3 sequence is CASSQDELGETQYF. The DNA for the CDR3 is TGTGCCAGCAGCCAAGACGAACTTGGGGAGACCCAGTACTTC.

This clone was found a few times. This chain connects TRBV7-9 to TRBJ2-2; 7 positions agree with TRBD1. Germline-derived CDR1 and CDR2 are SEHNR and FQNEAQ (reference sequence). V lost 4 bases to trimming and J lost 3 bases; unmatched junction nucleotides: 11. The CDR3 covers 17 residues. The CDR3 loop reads CASSWDGRGRHTGELFF. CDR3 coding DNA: TGTGCCAGCAGCTGGGACGGAAGGGGGCGACACACCGGGGAGCTGTTTTTT.

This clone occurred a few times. CDR3 nucleotides: TGTGCCAGCAGCTTAGATAACAGGGGCGGCGAAGAGACCCAGTACTTC. Its translation is CASSLDNRGGEETQYF. The chain joins TRBV11-1 to TRBJ2-5, with TRBD1 matching over 7 bases. Germline V gene sequence: CDR1 SGHAT, CDR2 FQDESV (reference sequence). The CDR3 has 16 residues. V was clipped by 1 base and J by 3 bases; unmatched bases: 8. The full variable domain, completed using reference TRBV11-1 and TRBJ2-5, is EAEVAQSPRYKITEKSQAVAFWCDPISGHATLYWYRQILGQGPELLVQFQDESVVDDSQLPKDRFSAERLKGVDSTLKIQPAELGDSAMYLCASSLDNRGGEETQYFGPGTRLLVL.

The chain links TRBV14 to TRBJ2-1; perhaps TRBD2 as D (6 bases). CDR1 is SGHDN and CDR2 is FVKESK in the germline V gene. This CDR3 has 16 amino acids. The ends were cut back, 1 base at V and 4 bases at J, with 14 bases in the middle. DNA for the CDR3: TGTGCCAGCAGCCAAGCCCGTGGAGGGAGATACAATGAGCAGTTCTTC. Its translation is CASSQARGGRYNEQFF.

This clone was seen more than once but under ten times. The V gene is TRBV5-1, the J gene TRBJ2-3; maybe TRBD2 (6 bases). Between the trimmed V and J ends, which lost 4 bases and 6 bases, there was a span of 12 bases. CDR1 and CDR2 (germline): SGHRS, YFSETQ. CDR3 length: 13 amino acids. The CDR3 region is CASSSSTSDTQYF. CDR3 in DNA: TGCGCCAGCAGCAGCTCCACTAGCGATACGCAGTATTTT.

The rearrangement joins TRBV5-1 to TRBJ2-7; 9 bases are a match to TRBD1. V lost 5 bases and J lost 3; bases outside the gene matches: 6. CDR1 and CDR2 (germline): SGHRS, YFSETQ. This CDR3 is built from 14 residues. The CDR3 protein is CASRRTGVLYEQYF. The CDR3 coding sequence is TGCGCCAGCAGGAGGACAGGGGTTCTCTACGAGCAGTACTTC.

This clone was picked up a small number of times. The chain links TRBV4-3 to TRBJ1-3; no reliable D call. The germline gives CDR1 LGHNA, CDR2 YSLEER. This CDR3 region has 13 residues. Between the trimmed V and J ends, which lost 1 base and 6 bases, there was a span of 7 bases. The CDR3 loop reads CASSQAAENTIYF. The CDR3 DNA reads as TGCGCCAGCAGCCAAGCAGCCGAAAACACCATATATTTT.

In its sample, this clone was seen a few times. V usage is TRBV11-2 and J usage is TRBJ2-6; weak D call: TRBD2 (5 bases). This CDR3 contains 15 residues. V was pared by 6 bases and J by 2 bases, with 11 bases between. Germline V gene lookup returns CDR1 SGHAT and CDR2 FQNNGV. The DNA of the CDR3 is TGTGCCAGCAGTAGAGCGAGGGCTGGGGCCAACGTCCTGACTTTC. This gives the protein CASSRARAGANVLTF.

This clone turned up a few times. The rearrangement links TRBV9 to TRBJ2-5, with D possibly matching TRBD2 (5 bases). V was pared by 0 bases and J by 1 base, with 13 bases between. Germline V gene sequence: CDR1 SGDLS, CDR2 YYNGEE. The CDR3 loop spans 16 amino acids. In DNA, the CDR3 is TGTGCCAGCAGCGTAGACCGGGGTACGGCCCAAGAGACCCAGTACTTC. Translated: CASSVDRGTAQETQYF. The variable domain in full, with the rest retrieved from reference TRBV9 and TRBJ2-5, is DSGVTQTPKHLITATGQRVTLRCSPRSGDLSVYWYQQSLDQGLQFLIQYYNGEERAKGNILERFSAQQFPDLHSELNLSSLELGDSALYFCASSVDRGTAQETQYFGPGTRLLVL.